The text below deals with one TCR beta chain. Its specificity is unknown. V gave up 0 bases and J gave up 7 bases; unmatched junction bases: 6. CDR3 length: 15 amino acids. Germline V gene sequence: CDR1 MNHEY, CDR2 SVGAGI. The PCR ran on 60 Vbeta and 13 Jbeta primers. Generated by immunoSEQ multiplex PCR, the TCRdb table keeps only in-frame clones and is missing some. Of about 62,000 clones detected, 65% to 80% appear once; the ten largest clones hold under 6%. This sample stems from a study of cytomegalovirus exposure and HLA in healthy donors. Study at large: Samples from HLA-typed donors yielded around 79 million unique TCRs in an early data release.

Findings of the study overall: Later analysis found that TCR beta chains associated with HLA were more clonally expanded than other, equally common chains.

The sequence came from a woman in her 30s in good health and CMV-seronegative. Sequenced material: PBMCs. The rearrangement joins TRBV6-5 to TRBJ1-2; 9 positions agree with TRBD1. The CDR3 loop is CASSYSRDRAGGYTF. As DNA, the CDR3 is TGTGCCAGCAGTTACTCTCGGGACAGGGCGGGTGGCTACACCTTC.